This T cell receptor beta chain comes out of a study of shared clonotypes between healthy human individuals. Whole-study findings and limits: Sequencing depth was expected to influence donor clonotype sharing.

Assay: immunoSEQ multiplex PCR; the TCRdb copy retains only in-frame clones and omits some. Here the sample spans approximately 240,000 clones, about 65% being singletons. Only Caucasian adults living in Nashville, Tennessee made up the donor group. From CD4+ cells came CD45RA+ naive and CD45RA-negative memory subsets. A word on this clone: Its antigen remains unidentified.

With V trimmed by 0 bases and J by 10 bases, 0 bases remained unmatched. CDR1 and CDR2 from the germline V gene are MNHEY and SVGAGI. CDR3 length: 14 amino acids. This chain joins TRBV6-5 and TRBJ2-1; TRBD2 matches 13 bases. The sequencing input was memory CD4+ T cells sorted from blood. Stated subset: CD45RA-negative fraction. The sequence was collected from a man aged 30-40 years in good health. CDR3: CASSYSGLAGEQFF. CDR3 in DNA: TGTGCCAGCAGTTACTCGGGACTAGCGGGGGAGCAGTTCTTC.